One and the same sample provided the 17 T cell receptor beta chains below, sequenced in a study of spatial heterogeneity in lung cancer. Each CDR3 protein gets one entry after TCRdb re-called the 5' RACE reads with MiXCR. The table lists roughly 70,000 distinct CDR3 sequences, around 8.9% of them singletons. Time point denoted: blood at routine non-recurrence follow-up after resection. This specimen was PBMCs, taken at follow-up. These receptors were collected from a female donor with early-stage non-small cell lung cancer.

The gene calls are TRBV4-1 and TRBJ2-3; D uncertain. Germline V gene data show CDR1 as MGHRA and CDR2 as YSYEKL. Trimming removed 2 bases from V and 6 bases from J, with 6 bases in between. The CDR3 contains 12 residues. The CDR3 bases are TGCGCCAGCAGCCAACCATCCGATACGCAGTATTTT. The encoded protein is CASSQPSDTQYF.

This clonotype was seen many times. The chain is built from TRBV2 and TRBJ2-7; 8 bases fit TRBD1. Germline CDR1 reads SNHLY; CDR2 reads FYNNEI. This CDR3 contains 14 residues. V dropped 2 bases and J dropped 9; count of bases not matched to a gene: 9. CDR3 nucleotides: TGTGCCAGCAGTGAAAACCACAGGGGGAACGGGCAGTACTTC. Translated: CASSENHRGNGQYF.

This clonotype has at least ten counts. The chain is built from TRBV20-1 and TRBJ2-3, with no clear D. CDR1 DFQATT and CDR2 SNEGSKA come from the germline V gene (reference sequence). The CDR3 loop spans 10 amino acids. With 3 bases removed from V and 6 bases from J, the gap between germline ends came to 4 bases. CDR3 in DNA: TGCAGTGCTAGTTTGGATACGCAGTATTTT. It is translated as CSASLDTQYF.

V is TRBV20-1 and J is TRBJ2-5; D remains ambiguous. The CDR3 runs 12 residues. The germline CDR1 and CDR2 sequences are DFQATT and SNEGSKA (reference sequence). Trimming took off 5 bases at V and 4 bases at J, with 11 bases between the two ends. CDR3 DNA: TGCAGTGCTCGAAGTCTGAGAGAGACCCAGTACTTC. Residues: CSARSLRETQYF.

This clonotype came up many times. V gene TRBV19 combines with J gene TRBJ2-7, with D unclear. This CDR3 is 12 amino acids long. Germline CDR1 reads LNHDA; CDR2 reads SQIVND (reference sequence). Trimming stripped 6 bases from V and 6 bases from J, with 12 bases between. CDR3 sequence reads: CASRRTLGEQYF. In DNA, the CDR3 is TGTGCCAGTAGACGGACCCTGGGCGAGCAGTACTTC.

This clonotype was seen many times. The chain has TRBV4-1 and TRBJ2-4, with D perhaps TRBD1 or TRBD2 (5 bases each). This CDR3 spans 16 amino acids. CDR1 and CDR2 from the germline V gene are MGHRA and YSYEKL. V dropped 7 bases and J dropped 3 bases, with 19 bases sitting between them. The CDR3 DNA reads TGCGCCAGCAAGTCCGGGACCCCGATAGGCAAAAACATTCAGTACTTC. This codes for CASKSGTPIGKNIQYF.

The chain carries TRBV10-3 and TRBJ2-2, with D maybe TRBD2 (5 bases). Looked up from germline, CDR1 is ENHRY and CDR2 is SYGVKD. V lost 0 bases and J lost 13, with 9 bases in between. The CDR3 contains 12 residues. The CDR3 region is CAISESTGSLFF. As DNA, the CDR3 is TGTGCCATCAGTGAGTCGACGGGGTCGCTGTTTTTT.

This clonotype was observed at least ten times. This chain connects TRBV6-5 to TRBJ1-6, with a tentative D call TRBD1 (6 bases). The CDR3 runs to 14 residues. CDR1 is MNHEY, CDR2 SVGAGI, per germline. V gave up 0 bases and J gave up 7 bases, with 7 bases separating them. Written as DNA, the CDR3 is TGTGCCAGCAGTTACTCGGACAGCAATTCACCCCTCCACTTT. This sequence encodes CASSYSDSNSPLHF.

There are a few counts of this clonotype. V is TRBV6-5 and J is TRBJ1-1; weak D call: TRBD1 (6 bases). Germline V lookup: CDR1 MNHEY, CDR2 SVGAGI. The germline V and J ends were trimmed by 8 bases and 0 bases, with 10 bases remaining between them. The length of the CDR3 is 13 residues. CDR3 bases: TGTGCCAGCTACAGGGTTCTGAACACTGAAGCTTTCTTT. Translating it yields CASYRVLNTEAFF.

This clonotype turned up a few times. The chain has TRBV7-2 and TRBJ2-3; D remains ambiguous. Germline V gene data show CDR1 as SGHTA and CDR2 as FQGNSA. The CDR3 contains 11 residues. Trimming cost V 2 bases and J 7 bases, with 4 bases left between them. CDR3: CASSLKHTQYF. CDR3 DNA sequence: TGTGCCAGCAGCTTAAAACATACGCAGTATTTT.

The rearrangement joins TRBV6-1 to TRBJ1-2, with unresolved D. The CDR3 is 14 amino acids. The V end lost 0 bases, the J end lost 8 bases, and 13 bases lay between the germline ends. CDR1 is MNHNS and CDR2 is SASEGT in the germline V gene. CDR3 in amino acids: CASSEALRLRGYTF. Here the CDR3 DNA reads TGTGCCAGCAGTGAAGCCCTCCGCCTGAGAGGCTACACCTTC.

The chain joins TRBV12-3 or TRBV12-4 to TRBJ2-7, with a weak D call TRBD2 (5 bases). Trimming removed 3 bases at V and 1 base at J, with 13 bases between. The CDR3 is made up of 15 amino acids. This CDR3 reads CASSLGEGRSYEQYF. The CDR3 DNA reads as TGTGCCAGCAGTTTGGGAGAAGGGAGATCCTACGAGCAGTACTTC.

This clonotype has at least ten counts. Written as DNA, the CDR3 is TGCGCCAGCAGCTTGGGACTAGCCTCCTCCTACAATGAGCAGTTCTTC. It codes for CASSLGLASSYNEQFF. The chain uses TRBV5-1 and TRBJ2-1; TRBD2 agrees at 7 bases. V was clipped by 0 bases and J by 0 bases; unmatched bases: 3. The CDR3 has 16 residues. Germline lookup yields CDR1 SGHRS and CDR2 YFSETQ.

This clonotype appeared many times. The rearrangement uses TRBV6-1 and TRBJ1-2; D gene uncertain. The CDR3 is 12 residues long. The V end lost 1 base, the J end lost 6 bases, and 6 bases lay between the germline ends. Germline V gene data show CDR1 as MNHNS and CDR2 as SASEGT. In nucleotides, the CDR3 is TGTGCCAGCAGTGAAGGATACAATGGCTACACCTTC. This sequence encodes CASSEGYNGYTF.

This clonotype was detected a few times. The chain carries TRBV28 and TRBJ2-2, with 8 bases lining up with TRBD1. Germline V gene data show CDR1 as MDHEN and CDR2 as SYDVKM. The CDR3 loop spans 18 amino acids. The junction had 12 bases not matched to a gene; V was cut back by 5 bases and J by 1 base. The CDR3 is CASSLLIRTGRNTGELFF. DNA of the CDR3: TGTGCCAGCAGTCTGCTAATTAGGACAGGGAGGAACACCGGGGAGCTGTTTTTT.

The chain combines TRBV20-1 with TRBJ1-1; D not certain. The CDR3 covers 11 residues. Trimming cost V 2 bases and J 12 bases, with 13 bases left between them. Germline V gives CDR1 DFQATT, CDR2 SNEGSKA (reference sequence). In nucleotides, the CDR3 is TGCAGTGCTAGATCGGACGAGGAAACTTTCTTT. It yields the protein CSARSDEETFF.

This clonotype was counted ten times or more. This chain uses TRBV20-1 with TRBJ2-1; D remains ambiguous. V shed 3 bases and J shed 5 bases, with 5 bases lying between them. CDR1 is DFQATT, CDR2 SNEGSKA, per germline (reference sequence). The CDR3 spans 11 residues. CDR3 residues: CSASRDNEQFF. CDR3 in DNA: TGCAGTGCTAGCCGTGACAATGAGCAGTTCTTC.